This TCR beta chain was profiled in a study of cytomegalovirus exposure and HLA in healthy donors. The germline V gene encodes CDR1 SGHVS and CDR2 FNYEAQ. The CDR3 consists of 15 residues. Losses at the gene ends were 2 bases for V and 3 bases for J; bases not matched to a gene: 2. It was with 60 Vbeta and 13 Jbeta primers that the PCR ran. Using immunoSEQ multiplex PCR, the repertoire was profiled, and TCRdb retains in-frame clones only, with some absent. This table has around 90,000 clones, 60% to 65% appearing once. The chain combines TRBV7-6 with TRBJ2-3; TRBD2 matches 10 bases. The sequenced material came from PBMCs. This clonotype was sampled from a human donor in good health. The CDR3 spells CASSLTSGVTDTQYF. The CDR3 coding sequence is TGTGCCAGCAGCTTAACTAGCGGGGTTACAGATACGCAGTATTTT.